The rows below give T cell receptor beta chains drawn from one sample of a study of cytomegalovirus exposure and HLA in healthy donors. The method was immunoSEQ multiplex PCR; TCRdb's version includes in-frame clones alone and lacks a portion of them. The sample has about 220,000 clones, just over 75% seen once. The sample was PBMCs. These receptors came from a young man in good health and CMV-seronegative. Both conserved end residues are part of each CDR3. Each record gives: J gene, V gene, clone size, D gene, CDR3 protein, CDR3 DNA. D genes are given only for firm matches. A row's size may be missing; if present it is once, few, many or a size class.

j_call: TRBJ1-2; v_call: TRBV5-6; clone_size: NA; d_call: TRBD1; cdr3_aa: CASTGTAPGYTF; cdr3_nt: TGTGCCAGCACTGGGACAGCGCCTGGCTACACCTTC
j_call: TRBJ2-5; v_call: TRBV28; clone_size: NA; d_call: TRBD1; cdr3_aa: CASIADRAWETQYF; cdr3_nt: TGTGCCAGCATCGCGGACAGGGCTTGGGAGACCCAGTACTTC
j_call: TRBJ1-4; v_call: TRBV5-6; clone_size: NA; d_call: TRBD1; cdr3_aa: CASSFRQGHRANEKLFF; cdr3_nt: TGTGCCAGCAGCTTCCGACAGGGCCATAGGGCTAATGAAAAACTGTTTTTT
j_call: TRBJ2-5; v_call: TRBV19; clone_size: NA; d_call: NA; cdr3_aa: CASSARETQYF; cdr3_nt: TGTGCCAGTAGTGCCCGGGAGACCCAGTACTTC
j_call: TRBJ2-3; v_call: TRBV7-9; clone_size: NA; d_call: TRBD1; cdr3_aa: CASTVTGIADTQYF; cdr3_nt: TGTGCCAGCACCGTGACAGGGATTGCAGATACGCAGTATTTT
j_call: TRBJ1-1; v_call: TRBV30; clone_size: NA; d_call: TRBD1; cdr3_aa: CASGGTRTEAFF; cdr3_nt: TGTGCCTCAGGGGGGACGAGGACTGAAGCTTTCTTT
j_call: TRBJ1-2; v_call: TRBV5-8; clone_size: NA; d_call: NA; cdr3_aa: CASPRGFHYGYTF; cdr3_nt: TGTGCCAGCCCGCGGGGGTTTCACTATGGCTACACCTTC
j_call: TRBJ2-1; v_call: TRBV5-4; clone_size: NA; d_call: TRBD2; cdr3_aa: CASSRAGTSINEQFF; cdr3_nt: TGTGCCAGCAGTAGAGCCGGGACTAGCATTAATGAGCAGTTCTTC
j_call: TRBJ2-3; v_call: TRBV6-5; clone_size: NA; d_call: NA; cdr3_aa: CASSPDYRVKDTQYF; cdr3_nt: TGTGCCAGCAGTCCTGACTATAGAGTCAAGGATACGCAGTATTTT
j_call: TRBJ2-7; v_call: TRBV4-1; clone_size: NA; d_call: TRBD1; cdr3_aa: CASSQEPGQSYEQYF; cdr3_nt: TGCGCCAGCAGCCAGGAACCGGGACAGTCCTACGAGCAGTACTTC
j_call: TRBJ1-5; v_call: TRBV2; clone_size: NA; d_call: NA; cdr3_aa: CASSRDSYQPQHF; cdr3_nt: TGTGCCAGCAGCCGGGACTCATATCAGCCCCAGCATTTT
j_call: TRBJ1-2; v_call: TRBV28; clone_size: NA; d_call: TRBD1; cdr3_aa: CASSSTGESYGYTF; cdr3_nt: TGTGCCAGCAGTTCGACAGGGGAGAGCTATGGCTACACCTTC
j_call: TRBJ2-7; v_call: TRBV18; clone_size: once; d_call: TRBD1; cdr3_aa: CASSTVPDRDVEQYF; cdr3_nt: TGTGCCAGCTCGACCGTACCGGACAGGGACGTCGAGCAGTACTTC
j_call: TRBJ1-4; v_call: TRBV7-8; clone_size: few; d_call: NA; cdr3_aa: CASSLALPGLTHEKLFF; cdr3_nt: TGTGCCAGCAGCTTAGCCCTGCCAGGGTTAACTCATGAAAAACTGTTTTTT
j_call: TRBJ1-2; v_call: TRBV5-4; clone_size: NA; d_call: TRBD1; cdr3_aa: CASSFGTGGGYTF; cdr3_nt: TGTGCCAGCAGCTTCGGGACAGGGGGTGGCTACACCTTC
j_call: TRBJ2-5; v_call: TRBV5-1; clone_size: NA; d_call: NA; cdr3_aa: CASSLAGSEETQYF; cdr3_nt: TGCGCCAGCAGCTTGGCCGGTTCCGAAGAGACCCAGTACTTC
j_call: TRBJ2-7; v_call: TRBV4-1; clone_size: NA; d_call: TRBD2; cdr3_aa: CASSQEGLAGGPAAYEQYF; cdr3_nt: TGCGCCAGCAGCCAGGAGGGACTAGCGGGAGGGCCGGCGGCCTACGAGCAGTACTTC
j_call: TRBJ1-1; v_call: TRBV28; clone_size: NA; d_call: NA; cdr3_aa: CASSFGRLAAFF; cdr3_nt: TGTGCCAGCAGTTTTGGGAGGTTGGCAGCTTTCTTT
j_call: TRBJ2-7; v_call: TRBV5-1; clone_size: NA; d_call: TRBD1; cdr3_aa: CASSGGQGFNEQYF; cdr3_nt: TGCGCCAGCAGCGGGGGACAGGGTTTCAACGAGCAGTACTTC
j_call: TRBJ1-1; v_call: TRBV27; clone_size: NA; d_call: NA; cdr3_aa: CASSLSWGAEAFF; cdr3_nt: TGTGCCAGCAGTTTATCGTGGGGGGCTGAAGCTTTCTTT
j_call: TRBJ2-7; v_call: TRBV5-4; clone_size: NA; d_call: TRBD2; cdr3_aa: CASSLAASGSAEQYF; cdr3_nt: TGTGCCAGCAGCTTGGCCGCTAGCGGGAGTGCCGAGCAGTACTTC
j_call: TRBJ2-1; v_call: TRBV27; clone_size: NA; d_call: TRBD1; cdr3_aa: CASALIDRGGIYNEQFF; cdr3_nt: TGTGCCAGCGCCTTAATCGACAGGGGGGGGATTTACAATGAGCAGTTCTTC
j_call: TRBJ2-1; v_call: TRBV30; clone_size: NA; d_call: TRBD2; cdr3_aa: CAWSVGLAGLNEQFF; cdr3_nt: TGTGCCTGGAGTGTTGGGCTAGCGGGACTGAATGAGCAGTTCTTC
j_call: TRBJ1-1; v_call: TRBV19; clone_size: NA; d_call: NA; cdr3_aa: CASSLAWEGRGTEAFF; cdr3_nt: TGTGCCAGTAGTCTCGCTTGGGAAGGGCGGGGCACTGAAGCTTTCTTT
j_call: TRBJ2-7; v_call: TRBV5-8; clone_size: NA; d_call: NA; cdr3_aa: CASSFIAGNYEQYF; cdr3_nt: TGTGCCAGCAGCTTCATCGCCGGGAACTACGAGCAGTACTTC
j_call: TRBJ2-1; v_call: TRBV11-3; clone_size: NA; d_call: TRBD1; cdr3_aa: CASSPGQYYNEQFF; cdr3_nt: TGTGCCAGCAGCCCGGGACAGTACTACAATGAGCAGTTCTTC
j_call: TRBJ2-7; v_call: TRBV11-1; clone_size: once; d_call: TRBD1; cdr3_aa: CASSLGGTAYEQYF; cdr3_nt: TGTGCCAGCAGCTTAGGTGGGACAGCCTACGAGCAGTACTTC
j_call: TRBJ2-1; v_call: TRBV18; clone_size: NA; d_call: TRBD2; cdr3_aa: CASSPPSGVLNEQFF; cdr3_nt: TGTGCCAGCTCCCCGCCTAGCGGGGTCCTCAATGAGCAGTTCTTC
j_call: TRBJ2-1; v_call: TRBV5-1; clone_size: NA; d_call: NA; cdr3_aa: CASSYGFRRRGYNEQFF; cdr3_nt: TGCGCCAGCAGCTATGGGTTTAGGAGGAGAGGGTACAATGAGCAGTTCTTC
j_call: TRBJ2-7; v_call: TRBV6-1; clone_size: NA; d_call: NA; cdr3_aa: CASSALTSNWRAAYEQYF; cdr3_nt: TGTGCCAGCAGTGCCTTGACTAGTAACTGGCGGGCGGCCTACGAGCAGTACTTC
j_call: TRBJ2-1; v_call: TRBV27; clone_size: few; d_call: TRBD1; cdr3_aa: CASSTLDRGLNEQFF; cdr3_nt: TGTGCCAGCAGTACACTGGACAGGGGGCTTAATGAGCAGTTCTTC
j_call: TRBJ1-2; v_call: TRBV11-2; clone_size: once; d_call: NA; cdr3_aa: CASSRIQGGYTF; cdr3_nt: TGTGCCAGCAGTCGAATCCAGGGAGGCTACACCTTC
j_call: TRBJ2-7; v_call: TRBV28; clone_size: NA; d_call: TRBD2; cdr3_aa: CASGLAGGAYEQYF; cdr3_nt: TGTGCCAGCGGGCTAGCGGGAGGGGCTTACGAGCAGTACTTC
j_call: TRBJ2-5; v_call: TRBV7-9; clone_size: NA; d_call: TRBD2; cdr3_aa: CASSLTSAHQETQYF; cdr3_nt: TGTGCCAGCAGCTTGACTAGCGCTCACCAAGAGACCCAGTACTTC
j_call: TRBJ2-5; v_call: TRBV27; clone_size: NA; d_call: NA; cdr3_aa: CASSPLGRGETQYF; cdr3_nt: TGTGCCAGCAGCCCCCTCGGACGGGGTGAGACCCAGTACTTC
j_call: TRBJ2-5; v_call: TRBV7-3; clone_size: NA; d_call: TRBD1; cdr3_aa: CATSQGETQYF; cdr3_nt: TGTGCCACCTCACAGGGGGAGACCCAGTACTTC